This T cell receptor beta chain derives from a study of cytomegalovirus exposure and HLA in healthy donors. The PCR made use of 60 Vbeta and 13 Jbeta primers. Sequencing was performed with immunoSEQ multiplex PCR; in TCRdb, only in-frame clones are kept and a portion is missing. This table has about 150,000 clones, approximately 77% appearing once. Turning to this clone: What it recognizes is unknown.

Study-level findings and limits: An apparent linkage of common viral pathogens to several of the most significant clusters emerged in a later analysis. Later analysis associated a missense DCLRE1C variant with TCR beta V- and J-gene trimming. For most TCR beta V segments, an earlier analysis put the productive rate at about 90% or about 30% of the time. The study carried out a later analysis of TCR beta sequences. It associated approximately 16,000 of them with specific HLA alleles at a false discovery rate of 0.05.

This TCR was sampled from a man between 18 and 35 years old in good health and CMV-seronegative. The sample comprised PBMCs.

In DNA, the CDR3 is TGCGCCAGCAGCTCGGGGCGGGAGGTCCCCTTCACAGATACGCAGTATTTT. Amino acids: CASSSGREVPFTDTQYF. The chain joins TRBV5-1 to TRBJ2-3; the match to TRBD2 covers 8 bases. The CDR3 runs to 17 residues. Per the germline V gene, CDR1 is SGHRS and CDR2 is YFSETQ. The trim removed 3 bases at V and 2 bases at J, leaving 11 bases unmatched.